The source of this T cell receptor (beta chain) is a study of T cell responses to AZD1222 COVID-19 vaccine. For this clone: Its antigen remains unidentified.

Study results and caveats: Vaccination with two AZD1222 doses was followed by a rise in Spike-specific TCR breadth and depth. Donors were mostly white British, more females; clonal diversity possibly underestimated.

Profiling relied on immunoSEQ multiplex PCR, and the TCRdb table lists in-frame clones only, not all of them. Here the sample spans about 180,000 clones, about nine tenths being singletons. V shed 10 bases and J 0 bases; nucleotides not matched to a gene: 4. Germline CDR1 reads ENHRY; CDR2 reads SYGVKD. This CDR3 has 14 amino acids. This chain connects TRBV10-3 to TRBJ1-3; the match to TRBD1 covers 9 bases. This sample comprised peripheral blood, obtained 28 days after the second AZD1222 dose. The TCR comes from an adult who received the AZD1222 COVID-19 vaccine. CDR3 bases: TGTGCCACCGAGGGACAGGGCTCTGGAAACACCATATATTTT. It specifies CATEGQGSGNTIYF.